This T cell receptor beta chain was recovered during a study of blood T cell repertoires in COVID-19. Study in general: COVID-19 samples collected from the United States, Italy and Spain covered acute and convalescent phases. The analysed material was cDNA or gDNA that came from T cells, B-cell-depleted T cells, or PBMCs.

In the original processing: For nucleated cells, counts were estimated from reference gene primer amplification. Assay: immunoSEQ multiplex PCR; the TCRdb copy retains only in-frame clones and omits some. The V and J calls and the clone size are those of that table, but D and trimming were determined from the DNA. Among 160,000 or so clones listed, more than 75% were seen once. The source is a man aged 18 to 29 with acute or convalescent COVID-19. Sequenced material: peripheral blood.

CDR3 protein: CSASQLALASSYNEQFF. CDR3 sequence (DNA): TGCAGTGCTAGTCAGCTAGCACTAGCTTCCTCCTACAATGAGCAGTTCTTC. The chain carries TRBV20-1 and TRBJ2-1, with a tentative D call TRBD2 (6 bases). The CDR3 runs to 17 residues. From germline, CDR1 is DFQATT and CDR2 SNEGSKA (reference sequence). V dropped 3 bases and J dropped 0 bases, with 18 bases sitting between them.